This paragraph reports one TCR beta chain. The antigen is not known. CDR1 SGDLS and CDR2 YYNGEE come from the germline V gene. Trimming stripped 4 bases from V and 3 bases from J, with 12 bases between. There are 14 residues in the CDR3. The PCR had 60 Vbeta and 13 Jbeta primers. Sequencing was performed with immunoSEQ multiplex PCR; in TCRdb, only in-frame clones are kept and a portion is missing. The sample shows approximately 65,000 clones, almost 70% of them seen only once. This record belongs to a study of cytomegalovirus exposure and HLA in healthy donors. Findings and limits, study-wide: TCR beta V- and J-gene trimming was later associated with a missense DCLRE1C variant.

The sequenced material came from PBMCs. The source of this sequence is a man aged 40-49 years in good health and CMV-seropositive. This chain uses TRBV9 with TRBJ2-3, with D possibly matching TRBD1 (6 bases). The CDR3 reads CASSPPGATDTQYF. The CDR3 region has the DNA TGTGCCAGCAGCCCACCAGGGGCAACAGATACGCAGTATTTT.